The sequence of this T cell receptor beta chain was determined in a study of control samples from healthy donors and cancer patients. TCRdb's table, derived via immunoSEQ multiplex PCR, lists solely in-frame clones and lacks some. The profile covers about 140,000 clones, with about 90% appearing a single time and approximately 7.2% taken by the ten largest. With 3 bases removed from V and 8 bases from J, the gap between germline ends came to 20 bases. The CDR3 length is 16 residues. Looked up from germline, CDR1 is SGHKS and CDR2 is YYEKEE (reference sequence). A single count supports this clone. The sequence was collected from a man between 18 and 35 years old in good health. Sequenced material: blood. The chain is built from TRBV5-5 and TRBJ2-2; TRBD1 might be the D (5 bases). CDR3 amino acids: CASSSSGFPSAGELFF. DNA of the CDR3: TGTGCCAGCAGCTCGTCAGGGTTTCCCAGCGCTGGGGAGCTGTTTTTT.